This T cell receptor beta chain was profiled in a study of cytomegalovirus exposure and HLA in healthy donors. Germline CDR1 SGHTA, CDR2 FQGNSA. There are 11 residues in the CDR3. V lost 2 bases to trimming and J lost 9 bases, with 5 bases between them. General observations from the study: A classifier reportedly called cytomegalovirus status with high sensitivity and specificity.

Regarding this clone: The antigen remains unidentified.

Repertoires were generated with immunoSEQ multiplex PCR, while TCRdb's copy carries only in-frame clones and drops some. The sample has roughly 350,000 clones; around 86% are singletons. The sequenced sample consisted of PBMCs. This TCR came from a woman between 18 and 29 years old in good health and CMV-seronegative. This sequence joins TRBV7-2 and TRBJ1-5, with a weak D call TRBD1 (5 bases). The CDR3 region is CASSLQGPQHF. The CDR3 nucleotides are TGTGCCAGCAGCTTACAGGGGCCCCAGCATTTT.